These 29 T cell receptor beta chains share one sample of origin, sequenced in a study of blood T cell repertoires in COVID-19. The method was immunoSEQ multiplex PCR; TCRdb's version includes in-frame clones alone and lacks a portion of them. Seen here are about 35,000 clones, more than 70% observed once, and the top ten hold 35% to 50%. Sequences were obtained from peripheral blood. The receptors shown here come from a man in his fifties or sixties with active or convalescent COVID-19.

The V gene is TRBV19, the J gene TRBJ1-2, with D unclear. The CDR3 has 18 amino acids. Looked up from germline, CDR1 is LNHDA and CDR2 is SQIVND (reference sequence). V was cut by 0 bases and J by 4 bases, with 21 bases left in between. The CDR3 DNA sequence: TGTGCCAGTAGTATAGATCGACGAGACCTAACTAGAAGCTATGGCTACACCTTC. Its translation is CASSIDRRDLTRSYGYTF. The full variable domain, with the rest looked up from reference TRBV19 and TRBJ1-2, is DGGITQSPKYLFRKEGQNVTLSCEQNLNHDAMYWYRQDPGQGLRLIYYSQIVNDFQKGDIAEGYSVSREKKESFPLTVTSAQKNPTAFYLCASSIDRRDLTRSYGYTFGSGTRLTVV.

The rearrangement joins TRBV7-9 to TRBJ2-1, with D possibly TRBD2 on 6 matching bases. Per germline, CDR1 SEHNR and CDR2 FQNEAQ (reference sequence). The CDR3 totals 17 residues. Trimming shortened V by 4 bases and J by 1 base, and 17 bases separated the two germline ends. CDR3 nucleotides: TGTGCCAGCAGCTGGACCCGGGACTGGGTTTCCTACAATGAGCAGTTCTTC. Amino acid sequence: CASSWTRDWVSYNEQFF.

The gene calls are TRBV4-1 and TRBJ1-2; D might be TRBD1 (6 bases). This CDR3 comprises 17 residues. From germline, CDR1 is MGHRA and CDR2 YSYEKL. Deletions cut 0 bases from V and 6 bases from J, with 20 bases between. In DNA form, the CDR3 reads TGCGCCAGCAGCCAAGACCGAGGGCAGGGGACCTTACATGGCTACACCTTC. This gives the protein CASSQDRGQGTLHGYTF.

The chain joins TRBV18 to TRBJ1-2; 7 positions match TRBD1. V lost 3 bases and J lost 4; bases outside the gene matches: 5. From germline, CDR1 is KGHSH and CDR2 LQKENI. The CDR3 contains 14 residues. The CDR3 sequence: CASSPTGSAYGYTF. DNA for the CDR3: TGTGCCAGCTCACCGACAGGGTCGGCCTATGGCTACACCTTC.

J is TRBJ1-1 and V is TRBV4-3, with 7 nucleotides matching TRBD1. Trimming took 0 bases from V and 4 from J; bases not matched to a gene: 8. The germline gives CDR1 LGHNA, CDR2 YSLEER. The CDR3 is made up of 16 amino acids. The DNA for the CDR3 is TGCGCCAGCAGCCAAGATCTAAGACAGGGTGGCACTGAAGCTTTCTTT. Amino acid sequence: CASSQDLRQGGTEAFF.

V usage is TRBV9 and J usage is TRBJ1-2, with 7 bases fitting TRBD1. Unmatched junction bases numbered 6, after V lost 0 bases and J lost 4 bases. The CDR3 has 15 residues. Germline V gene sequence: CDR1 SGDLS, CDR2 YYNGEE. The CDR3 loop reads CASSVGGQLSYGYTF. Written as DNA, the CDR3 is TGTGCCAGCAGCGTAGGGGGACAGTTAAGCTATGGCTACACCTTC.

V and J are TRBV4-1 and TRBJ1-2; no clear D gene. V lost 0 bases and J lost 2, with 13 bases in between. CDR3 size: 16 residues. From germline, CDR1 is MGHRA and CDR2 YSYEKL. The CDR3 DNA follows: TGCGCCAGCAGCCAAGATCCCGGGTTGAAGAACTATGGCTACACCTTC. Protein product: CASSQDPGLKNYGYTF.

As regards this clone: The germline gene is not matched at one end of the junction; a read error may be the cause. The CDR3 DNA reads as TGTGCAAGCAAAGACAGCCCACAATCTGGCTACACCTTC. It yields the protein CASKDSPQSGYTF. The chain carries TRBV5-4 and TRBJ1-2, with a tentative D call TRBD1 (5 bases). The CDR3 is 13 residues long. Germline V gene sequence: CDR1 SGHNT, CDR2 YYREEE (reference sequence).

V is TRBV4-1 and J is TRBJ2-7, with 8 bases that match TRBD2. The J segment lost 7 bases and the V segment lost 0 bases, leaving 8 bases of the junction unmatched. Germline V gene data show CDR1 as MGHRA and CDR2 as YSYEKL. The CDR3 length is 15 residues. CDR3 sequence (DNA): TGCGCCAGCAGCCAAGATCCCGGGGGGGCAGGGGAGCAGTACGTC. Translation gives CASSQDPGGAGEQYV.

The chain employs TRBV7-8 and TRBJ1-1; D uncertain. CDR1 and CDR2 (germline): SGHVS, FQNEAQ. Trimming pared 2 bases from V and 9 bases from J, leaving 10 bases between. The CDR3 runs 12 residues. DNA of the CDR3: TGTGCCAGCAGCTTAAACCGGGGTCAAGCTTTCTTT. Amino acid sequence: CASSLNRGQAFF.

This sequence joins TRBV6-6 and TRBJ1-4; D unclear. Germline V CDR1 and CDR2: MNHNY, SVGAGI (reference sequence). This CDR3 region has 12 residues. V was pared by 2 bases and J by 7 bases, with 5 bases between. The CDR3 DNA is TGTGCCAGCAGTTACCTAGGTGAAAAACTGTTTTTT. Translating gives CASSYLGEKLFF.

The chain links TRBV7-2 to TRBJ2-3; 12 bases align to TRBD1. Per the germline V gene, CDR1 is SGHTA and CDR2 is FQGNSA. The V segment lost 6 bases and the J segment 6 bases; nucleotides outside the gene matches: 10. The CDR3 totals 16 residues. The CDR3 loop is CASSAQGTGGGDTQYF. The CDR3, as DNA: TGTGCCAGCAGTGCTCAAGGGACAGGGGGCGGTGATACGCAGTATTTT.

The chain is built from TRBV28 and TRBJ2-3; TRBD2 matches at 10 bases. The CDR3 is 18 amino acids. From germline, CDR1 is MDHEN and CDR2 SYDVKM. The J segment lost 2 bases and the V segment lost 6 bases, leaving 14 bases of the junction unmatched. The CDR3 region has the DNA TGTGCCAGCAGCCTTACTAGCGGGGCGCCCCAAATCACAGATACGCAGTATTTT. Translated: CASSLTSGAPQITDTQYF.

J is TRBJ1-5 and V is TRBV6-6; TRBD1 agrees at 8 bases. J lost 1 base, V lost 6 bases, and 8 bases had no gene match. Germline V gene sequence: CDR1 MNHNY, CDR2 SVGAGI (reference sequence). This CDR3 is built from 16 residues. The CDR3 nucleotides are TGTGCCAGCAGCTATGACAGGGGAAACAGCAATCAGCCCCAGCATTTT. Translating gives CASSYDRGNSNQPQHF.

The chain links TRBV5-4 to TRBJ2-5; 7 nucleotides agree with TRBD2. CDR3 length equals 14 residues. J was trimmed by 1 base and V by 4 bases; bases with no gene match: 4. The germline CDR1 and CDR2 sequences are SGHNT and YYREEE (reference sequence). The CDR3 DNA is TGTGCCAGCAGCGGGGGGGGGATCCAAGAGACCCAGTACTTC. Amino acid sequence: CASSGGGIQETQYF.

CDR3 sequence (DNA): TGTGCCAGCACCTCAGGAGGGGTCGGAAACACCATATATTTT. Translating it yields CASTSGGVGNTIYF. The rearrangement links TRBV2 to TRBJ1-3, with D possibly being TRBD1 (5 bases). The CDR3 is 14 amino acids. The V end was cut by 7 bases, the J end by 4 bases, with 14 bases between. Germline V gives CDR1 SNHLY, CDR2 FYNNEI. Filled out from reference TRBV2 and TRBJ1-3, the complete variable domain reads EPEVTQTPSHQVTQMGQEVILRCVPISNHLYFYWYRQILGQKVEFLVSFYNNEISEKSEIFDDQFSVERPDGSNFTLKIRSTKLEDSAMYFCASTSGGVGNTIYFGEGSWLTVV.

The chain recombines TRBV29-1 with TRBJ2-5, with TRBD2 matching over 7 bases. The CDR3 runs to 15 residues. Losses at the gene ends were 1 base for V and 1 base for J; bases not matched to a gene: 6. Germline CDR1 reads SQVTM; CDR2 reads ANQGSEA. This CDR3 reads CSVEGLAEPQETQYF. The DNA of the CDR3 is TGCAGCGTTGAAGGTCTAGCGGAACCCCAAGAGACCCAGTACTTC.

CDR3 sequence: CATSWDRVYGYTF. As DNA, the CDR3 is TGTGCCACCAGCTGGGACAGGGTTTATGGCTACACCTTC. The gene calls are TRBV15 and TRBJ1-2; 9 bases agree with TRBD1. CDR3 size: 13 residues. The germline CDR1 and CDR2 sequences are LNHNV and YYDKDF (reference sequence). The V segment lost 5 bases and the J segment 5 bases; nucleotides outside the gene matches: 3.

The chain couples TRBV28 to TRBJ2-7; no clear D gene. The CDR3 runs to 13 residues. The V gene's germline CDR1 is MDHEN and CDR2 SYDVKM. The V end was cut by 5 bases, the J end by 2 bases, with 10 bases between. The CDR3 reads CASSRHTPYEQYV. For the CDR3, the DNA is TGTGCCAGCAGTCGACATACGCCCTACGAGCAGTACGTC.

This rearrangement joins TRBV14 to TRBJ2-1, with D possibly being TRBD2 (6 bases). V was pared by 0 bases and J by 6 bases, with 21 bases between. There are 18 residues in the CDR3. The germline V gene encodes CDR1 SGHDN and CDR2 FVKESK. The CDR3 is CASSQDGLWRELSNEQFF. The CDR3 nucleotides read TGTGCCAGCAGCCAAGACGGACTATGGCGGGAATTAAGCAATGAGCAGTTCTTC.

The chain combines TRBV12-5 with TRBJ2-5; D is possibly TRBD2 (5 bases). Germline assignment: CDR1 LGHNT and CDR2 FRNRAP. CDR3 size: 15 residues. Trimming took off 6 bases at V and 5 bases at J, with 19 bases between the two ends. The CDR3: CASGPGLDGVETQYF. CDR3 DNA sequence: TGTGCTAGTGGACCCGGACTGGACGGGGTGGAGACCCAGTACTTC.

The chain employs TRBV6-5 and TRBJ2-3, with 10 bases lining up with TRBD2. CDR3 size: 15 residues. Unmatched junction bases numbered 7, after V lost 6 bases and J lost 4 bases. Germline CDR1 reads MNHEY; CDR2 reads SVGAGI. As DNA, the CDR3 is TGTGCCAGCAGGGCGAGCGGGAGGGCCGCAGATACGCAGTATTTT. Its translation is CASRASGRAADTQYF.

The J gene is TRBJ1-5, the V gene TRBV19; the D gene is possibly TRBD1 (6 bases). This CDR3 has 15 residues. Per the germline V gene, CDR1 is LNHDA and CDR2 is SQIVND (reference sequence). V gave up 8 bases and J gave up 0 bases, with 14 bases separating them. The CDR3 DNA sequence: TGTGCCAGTGCGCAGGGGTTTTCTAGCAATCAGCCCCAGCATTTT. It is translated as CASAQGFSSNQPQHF.

J is TRBJ2-1 and V is TRBV7-9, with 7 bases aligning to TRBD1. Germline CDR1 and CDR2: SEHNR and FQNEAQ (reference sequence). The CDR3 loop spans 15 amino acids. Germline trimming cut 5 bases from V and 3 bases from J; bases unmatched to any gene: 7. CDR3 in DNA: TGTGCCAGCAGCGCACCGGGACAGTTCTACAATGAGCAGTTCTTC. It encodes CASSAPGQFYNEQFF.

The chain uses TRBV7-8 and TRBJ2-4; no definite D call. V lost 0 bases and J lost 7, with 13 bases in between. The CDR3 loop spans 15 amino acids. Germline values: CDR1 SGHVS, CDR2 FQNEAQ. The chain's CDR3 is CASSLALPEWNIQYF. DNA for the CDR3: TGTGCCAGCAGCTTAGCGCTCCCTGAGTGGAACATTCAGTACTTC.

V and J are TRBV19 and TRBJ1-2, with TRBD1 matching over 7 bases. There are 17 residues in the CDR3. The V gene's germline CDR1 is LNHDA and CDR2 SQIVND (reference sequence). The trim removed 4 bases at V and 2 bases at J, leaving 13 bases unmatched. The CDR3 is CASSKIGTVDSNYGYTF. DNA for the CDR3: TGTGCCAGTAGTAAGATTGGGACAGTGGATTCCAACTATGGCTACACCTTC.

The chain joins TRBV7-2 to TRBJ1-4; 8 nucleotides align to TRBD1. This CDR3 spans 14 amino acids. The germline V gene has CDR1 SGHTA and CDR2 FQGNSA. V shed 3 bases, J shed 7 bases, and the junction held 4 bases outside the gene matches. The CDR3 loop is CASSFDRGGEKLFF. CDR3 bases: TGTGCCAGCAGCTTTGACAGGGGTGGTGAAAAACTGTTTTTT.

This clone was seen only once. The gene calls are TRBV19 and TRBJ2-2; tentatively, D is TRBD2 (5 bases). The CDR3 totals 15 residues. The V end was cut by 7 bases, the J end by 4 bases, with 16 bases between. Germline V gene lookup returns CDR1 LNHDA and CDR2 SQIVND (reference sequence). CDR3 sequence: CASKIEEVGTGELFF. DNA for the CDR3: TGTGCCAGTAAAATAGAGGAGGTGGGCACCGGGGAGCTGTTTTTT. The full variable domain, in which reference TRBV19 and TRBJ2-2 provide the parts outside the CDR3, is DGGITQSPKYLFRKEGQNVTLSCEQNLNHDAMYWYRQDPGQGLRLIYYSQIVNDFQKGDIAEGYSVSREKKESFPLTVTSAQKNPTAFYLCASKIEEVGTGELFFGEGSRLTVL.

The chain carries TRBV4-1 and TRBJ2-2, with 9 nucleotides matching TRBD2. Trimming at V came to 2 bases and at J to 0 bases, leaving 10 bases not matched to a gene. This CDR3 comprises 19 residues. Looked up from germline, CDR1 is MGHRA and CDR2 is YSYEKL. This CDR3 reads CASSQRMVAGESNTGELFF. The CDR3 DNA follows: TGCGCCAGCAGCCAAAGGATGGTAGCGGGGGAGTCGAACACCGGGGAGCTGTTTTTT.